This note documents a single TCR beta chain sequence. Its antigen remains unidentified. Some clones are missing from TCRdb's copy, which holds only in-frame ones; the method was immunoSEQ multiplex PCR. The sample yields 5,500 to 7,500 clones, approximately 82% seen once. This specimen comes from a study of T cell repertoires in ileal Crohn's disease. About the research overall: Every patient was operated on for stricturing (roughly 60%) or penetrating (approximately 40%) complications. Thiopurines (around ten) or anti-TNF agents (roughly 17) were given postoperatively to about half.

Points from the study as a whole: Compared with CD4 T cells, sorted CD8 cells carried more expanded clones.

The CDR3 has 14 amino acids. The germline V gene encodes CDR1 LNHDA and CDR2 SQIVND (reference sequence). Germline trimming cut 7 bases from V and 3 bases from J; bases unmatched to any gene: 5. The chain has TRBV19 and TRBJ2-2; TRBD2 matches at 7 bases. What was sequenced was ileal tissue. The clonotype was recovered from an adult with Crohn's disease. The CDR3 DNA reads TGTGCCAGTACCCGGGACTATTACACCGGGGAGCTGTTTTTT. It codes for CASTRDYYTGELFF.